The source of this TCR beta chain is a study of blood T cell repertoires in COVID-19. For the study at large: Sites in the United States, Italy and Spain provided acute and convalescent COVID-19 samples. In each case, the material was cDNA or gDNA derived from T cells, B-cell-depleted T cells, or PBMCs.

The CDR3 totals 14 residues. CDR1 SGHTS and CDR2 YDEGEE come from the germline V gene. Trimming left V 1 base short and J 4 bases short, with 12 bases between. In the study's own analysis: Amplification with reference gene primers provided the estimates of nucleated cell counts. Sequencing used immunoSEQ multiplex PCR; TCRdb keeps in-frame clones, though not all of them. V, J and clone size are taken as reported in that table, and D and trimming were inferred from the DNA itself. The repertoire holds 250,000 or so clones, with less than 85% as singletons. The sequenced sample was PBMCs or T cells enriched from blood (not recorded which). The TCR comes from a man in his sixties who had recovered from COVID-19. The V gene is TRBV5-8, the J gene TRBJ2-7; D remains ambiguous. CDR3 nucleotides: TGTGCCAGCAGCTTGAGGCAGGCCCCTTACGAGCAGTACTTC. Translation gives CASSLRQAPYEQYF. The full variable domain, its missing parts supplied by reference TRBV5-8 and TRBJ2-7, is EAGVTQSPTHLIKTRGQQATLRCSPISGHTSVYWYQQALGLGLQFLLWYDEGEERNRGNFPPRFSGRQFPNYSSELNVNALELEDSALYLCASSLRQAPYEQYFGPGTRLTVT.